These 19 T cell receptor beta chains were all obtained from the same sample, sequenced in a study of blood T cell repertoires in COVID-19. TCRdb's table, derived via immunoSEQ multiplex PCR, lists solely in-frame clones and lacks some. The sample records 100,000 to 150,000 clones, more than 80% being singletons. The sample comprised peripheral blood. The receptors here all came from a man aged 70-80 years with active or convalescent COVID-19.

The V call is TRBV23-1, the J call TRBJ2-5; a weak D match, TRBD1 (5 bases). TRBV23-1 is classed as an ORF, of uncertain function. Trimming removed 5 bases from V and 2 bases from J, with 9 bases in between. The CDR3 runs to 13 residues. CDR3 coding DNA: TGCGCCAGCAGTTCACAGGAACAAGAGACCCAGTACTTC. Amino acid sequence: CASSSQEQETQYF.

The rearrangement joins TRBV11-2 to TRBJ1-1; D uncertain. Germline lookup yields CDR1 SGHAT and CDR2 FQNNGV. The CDR3 runs to 12 residues. V lost 4 bases, J lost 1 base, and 4 bases lay in between. The CDR3 loop is CASSSSNTEAFF. The DNA for the CDR3 is TGTGCCAGCAGCTCCTCGAACACTGAAGCTTTCTTT.

This chain joins TRBV6-5 and TRBJ2-1; the match to TRBD2 covers 7 bases. There are 14 residues in the CDR3. After removal of 2 bases from V and 7 bases from J, the junction contained 5 bases not matched to a gene. The germline V gene encodes CDR1 MNHEY and CDR2 SVGAGI. CDR3 loop: CASSYGGRVNEQFF. DNA for the CDR3: TGTGCCAGCAGTTACGGGGGGAGGGTAAATGAGCAGTTCTTC.

The chain has TRBV6-5 and TRBJ1-1; 7 nucleotides align to TRBD1. Germline V gives CDR1 MNHEY, CDR2 SVGAGI. V trimming: 4 bases; J trimming: 0 bases; junction bases outside the gene matches: 5. This CDR3 is built from 15 residues. This CDR3 reads CASSSQDRMNTEAFF. CDR3 nucleotides: TGTGCCAGCAGTTCTCAGGACAGGATGAACACTGAAGCTTTCTTT.

The chain has TRBV3-1 (or the pseudogene TRBV3-2) and TRBJ2-5; 13 bases map to TRBD2. The CDR3 loop spans 15 amino acids. Germline V gene sequence: CDR1 LGHDT, CDR2 YNNKEL (reference sequence). Germline trimming cut 8 bases from V and 5 bases from J; bases unmatched to any gene: 8. The CDR3 DNA is TGTGCCAGCCTCAGGACTAGCGGGAGTCGGGAGACCCAGTACTTC. Protein product: CASLRTSGSRETQYF.

The chain recombines TRBV4-1 with TRBJ2-3; TRBD2 is a possible D gene (6 bases). Germline V lookup: CDR1 MGHRA, CDR2 YSYEKL. This CDR3 region has 15 residues. V dropped 4 bases and J dropped 3 bases, with 14 bases sitting between them. The CDR3 sequence: CASSPTGGGTDTQYF. Here the CDR3 DNA reads TGCGCCAGCAGCCCCACCGGGGGAGGTACAGATACGCAGTATTTT.

This sequence joins TRBV13 and TRBJ2-1; the match to TRBD1 covers 10 bases. Germline CDR1 reads PRHDT; CDR2 reads FYEKMQ (reference sequence). There are 15 residues in the CDR3. With V trimmed by 5 bases and J by 4 bases, 5 bases remained unmatched. The CDR3: CASSLGTGDYNEQFF. CDR3 DNA: TGTGCCAGCAGCCTGGGGACAGGGGATTACAATGAGCAGTTCTTC.

The chain is built from TRBV19 and TRBJ2-3, with D perhaps TRBD2 (5 bases). With 3 bases removed from V and 1 base from J, the gap between germline ends came to 8 bases. The CDR3 consists of 14 residues. Germline CDR1 reads LNHDA; CDR2 reads SQIVND (reference sequence). CDR3 amino acids: CASSISSRTDTQYF. For the CDR3, the DNA is TGTGCCAGTAGTATCTCTAGCCGCACAGATACGCAGTATTTT.

V usage is TRBV18 and J usage is TRBJ2-7, with D possibly matching TRBD1 (7 bases). This CDR3 contains 15 residues. Germline CDR1 KGHSH, CDR2 LQKENI. Trimming stripped 6 bases from V and 1 base from J, with 16 bases between. The CDR3 loop reads CASSLQGRWSYEQYF. The CDR3 DNA follows: TGTGCCAGCTCGCTACAGGGGAGGTGGTCCTACGAGCAGTACTTC.

This chain uses TRBV12-3 or TRBV12-4 with TRBJ1-1; the D gene is possibly TRBD1 (6 bases). Trimming stripped 11 bases from V and 5 bases from J, with 15 bases between. This CDR3 is built from 12 residues. For the CDR3, the DNA is TGTGCCGGTCAGGGGCCGGGTACTGAAGCTTTCTTT. Translated, it gives CAGQGPGTEAFF.

The rearrangement links TRBV7-2 to TRBJ2-5; 10 bases agree with TRBD1. Germline lookup yields CDR1 SGHTA and CDR2 FQGNSA. Trimming at V came to 3 bases and at J to 4 bases, leaving 2 bases not matched to a gene. The CDR3 totals 14 residues. The CDR3 DNA reads as TGTGCCAGCAGCTTGGACAGGGGGGGAGAGACCCAGTACTTC. It is translated as CASSLDRGGETQYF.

V gene TRBV11-2 combines with J gene TRBJ1-4; 7 bases map to TRBD1. The germline gives CDR1 SGHAT, CDR2 FQNNGV. V lost 1 base, J lost 7 bases, and 3 bases stayed unmatched. There are 14 residues in the CDR3. CDR3 protein: CASSLGQGLEKLFF. CDR3 bases: TGTGCCAGCAGCTTAGGACAGGGTCTTGAAAAACTGTTTTTT.

The CDR3 reads CASSLASGLRYEQYF. The CDR3 DNA reads TGCGCCAGCAGCTTGGCCTCAGGGTTAAGGTACGAGCAGTACTTC. V gene TRBV5-1 combines with J gene TRBJ2-7; D possibly corresponds to TRBD1 (5 bases). Germline CDR1 SGHRS, CDR2 YFSETQ. V was clipped by 0 bases and J by 4 bases, with 14 bases between them. CDR3 length equals 15 residues.

This chain connects TRBV11-2 to TRBJ1-3; D is unclear. The CDR3 loop spans 13 amino acids. Germline V gives CDR1 SGHAT, CDR2 FQNNGV. Trimming stripped 5 bases from V and 4 bases from J, with 9 bases between. As DNA, the CDR3 is TGTGCCAGCAGCCCAGGTGGGGGAAACACCATATATTTT. Amino acids: CASSPGGGNTIYF.

The J gene is TRBJ1-2, the V gene TRBV2; TRBD1 matches 9 bases. Trimming took 11 bases from V and 4 from J; bases not matched to a gene: 5. Germline V gene data show CDR1 as SNHLY and CDR2 as FYNNEI. CDR3 length equals 12 residues. In nucleotides, the CDR3 is TGTGCCTCCCGGACAGGGGCCTATGGCTACACCTTC. It codes for CASRTGAYGYTF. Full variable domain (outside the CDR3, taken from reference TRBV2 and TRBJ1-2): EPEVTQTPSHQVTQMGQEVILRCVPISNHLYFYWYRQILGQKVEFLVSFYNNEISEKSEIFDDQFSVERPDGSNFTLKIRSTKLEDSAMYFCASRTGAYGYTFGSGTRLTVV.

This chain joins TRBV10-3 and TRBJ2-1; D ambiguous. V was clipped by 4 bases and J by 0 bases, with 16 bases between them. Germline CDR1 is ENHRY and CDR2 is SYGVKD. The CDR3 sequence is 17 residues long. CDR3 DNA sequence: TGTGCCATCAGTGTCTCGTCTGCGTCTCCCTCCTACAATGAGCAGTTCTTC. Translation: CAISVSSASPSYNEQFF.

This clone appeared a few times. This chain connects TRBV27 to TRBJ1-5, with D uncertain. V was cut by 1 base and J by 7 bases, with 11 bases left in between. Germline V gene data show CDR1 as MNHEY and CDR2 as SMNVEV (reference sequence). The CDR3 sequence is 14 residues long. The CDR3 DNA is TGTGCCAGCAGTTTATTTCGGGGTAACCAGCCCCAGCATTTT. This translates into CASSLFRGNQPQHF.

The chain couples TRBV11-3 to TRBJ2-1, with D unclear. The length of the CDR3 is 13 residues. Germline-derived CDR1 and CDR2 are SGHNT and YENEEA. V was shortened by 0 bases and J by 8 bases, with 8 bases between the two germline ends. CDR3 sequence (DNA): TGTGCCAGCAGCTTAGAGGGCCGTCATGAGCAGTTCTTC. Its translation is CASSLEGRHEQFF. The complete variable domain, with remaining parts taken from reference TRBV11-3 and TRBJ2-1, reads EAGVVQSPRYKIIEKKQPVAFWCNPISGHNTLYWYLQNLGQGPELLIRYENEEAVDDSQLPKDRFSAERLKGVDSTLKIQPAELGDSAVYLCASSLEGRHEQFFGPGTRLTVL.

The V gene is TRBV6-5, the J gene TRBJ2-3, with D uncertain. V lost 8 bases to trimming and J lost 4 bases, with 13 bases between them. The CDR3 length is 13 residues. The germline V gene has CDR1 MNHEY and CDR2 SVGAGI. This CDR3 reads CASATGEADTQYF. The CDR3 bases are TGTGCCAGCGCGACTGGTGAGGCAGATACGCAGTATTTT.